This T cell receptor beta chain was sequenced in a study of beta chain features in type 1 diabetes. Study-wide findings and caveats: Short templates might get an advantage during PCR, and this would be equal in patients and controls.

Trimming took 4 bases from V and 2 from J; bases not matched to a gene: 5. The V gene's germline CDR1 is SGHTA and CDR2 FQGNSA. CDR3 length equals 15 residues. With regard to this clone: Its cognate antigen is unknown.

Per donor, one heparinised blood draw averaged roughly 120 mL. The investigators reverse transcribed all of the isolated RNA, so they sequenced expressed TCRB transcripts. The table came from immunoSEQ multiplex PCR; TCRdb's copy has only in-frame clones and leaves some out. Seen here are under 800,000 clones, about 16% observed once, and the top ten hold about 0.087%. This clonotype originated in a man aged 18 to 35 in good health. The V and J genes are TRBV7-2 and TRBJ2-7, with TRBD2 identical over 10 bases. Sequencing input: naive CD4+ T cells from blood. This CDR3 reads CASSSRLAGAYEQYF. CDR3 in DNA: TGTGCCAGCAGCTCCCGGCTAGCGGGGGCCTACGAGCAGTACTTC.